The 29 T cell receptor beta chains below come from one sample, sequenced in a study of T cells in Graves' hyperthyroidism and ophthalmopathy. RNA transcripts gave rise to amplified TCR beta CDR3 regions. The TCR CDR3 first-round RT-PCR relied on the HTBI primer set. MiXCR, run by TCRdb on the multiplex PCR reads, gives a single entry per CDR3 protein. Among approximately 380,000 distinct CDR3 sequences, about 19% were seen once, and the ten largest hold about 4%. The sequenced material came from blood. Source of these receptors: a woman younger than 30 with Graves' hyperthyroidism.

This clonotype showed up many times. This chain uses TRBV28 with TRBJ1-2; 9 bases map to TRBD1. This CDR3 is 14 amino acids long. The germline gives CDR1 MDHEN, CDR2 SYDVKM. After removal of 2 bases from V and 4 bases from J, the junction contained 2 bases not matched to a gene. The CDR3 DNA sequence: TGTGCCAGCAGTTTACTGGACAGGGGCTATGGCTACACCTTC. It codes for CASSLLDRGYGYTF.

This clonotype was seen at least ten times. The CDR3 spells CASSKSQIEAFF. The DNA of the CDR3 is TGTGCCAGCAGCAAGTCCCAGATTGAAGCTTTCTTT. The chain carries TRBV2 and TRBJ1-1, with D uncertain. CDR1 and CDR2 (germline): SNHLY, FYNNEI. The CDR3 has 12 residues. V was shortened by 6 bases and J by 7 bases, with 12 bases between the two germline ends.

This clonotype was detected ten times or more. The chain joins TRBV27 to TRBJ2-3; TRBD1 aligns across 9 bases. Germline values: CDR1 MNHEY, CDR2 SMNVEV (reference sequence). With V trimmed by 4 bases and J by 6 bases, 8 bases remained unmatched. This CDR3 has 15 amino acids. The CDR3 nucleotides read TGTGCCAGCAGTTCATCGACAGGGGGATTTGATACGCAGTATTTT. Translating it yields CASSSSTGGFDTQYF.

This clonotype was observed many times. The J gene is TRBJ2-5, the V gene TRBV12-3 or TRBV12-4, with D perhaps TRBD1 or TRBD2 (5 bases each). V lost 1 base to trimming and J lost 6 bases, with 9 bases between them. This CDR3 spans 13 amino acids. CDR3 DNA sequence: TGTGCCAGCAGTTTAGTGAGGGGACAGACCCAGTACTTC. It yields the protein CASSLVRGQTQYF.

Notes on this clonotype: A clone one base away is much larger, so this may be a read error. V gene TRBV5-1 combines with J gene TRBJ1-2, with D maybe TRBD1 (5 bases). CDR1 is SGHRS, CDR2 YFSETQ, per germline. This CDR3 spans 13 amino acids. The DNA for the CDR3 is TGCGCCAGCAGCTTCGGGGGGATCAGTGGCTACAGCTTC. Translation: CASSFGGISGYSF. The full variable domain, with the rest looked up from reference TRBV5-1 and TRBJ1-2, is KAGVTQTPRYLIKTRGQQVTLSCSPISGHRSVSWYQQTPGQGLQFLFEYFSETQRNKGNFPGRFSGRQFSNSRSEMNVSTLELGDSALYLCASSFGGISGYSFGSGTRLTVV.

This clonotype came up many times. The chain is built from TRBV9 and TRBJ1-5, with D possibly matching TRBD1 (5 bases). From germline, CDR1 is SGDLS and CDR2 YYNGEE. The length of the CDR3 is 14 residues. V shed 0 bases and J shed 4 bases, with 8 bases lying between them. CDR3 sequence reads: CASSVEAGNQPQHF. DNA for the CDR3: TGTGCCAGCAGCGTAGAGGCAGGGAATCAGCCCCAGCATTTT.

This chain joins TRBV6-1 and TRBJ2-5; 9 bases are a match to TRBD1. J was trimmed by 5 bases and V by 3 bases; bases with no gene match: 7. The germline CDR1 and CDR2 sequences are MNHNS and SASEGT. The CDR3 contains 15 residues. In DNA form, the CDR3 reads TGTGCCAGCAGTGACCCCCCGGACAGGGGTGAGACCCAGTACTTC. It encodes CASSDPPDRGETQYF.

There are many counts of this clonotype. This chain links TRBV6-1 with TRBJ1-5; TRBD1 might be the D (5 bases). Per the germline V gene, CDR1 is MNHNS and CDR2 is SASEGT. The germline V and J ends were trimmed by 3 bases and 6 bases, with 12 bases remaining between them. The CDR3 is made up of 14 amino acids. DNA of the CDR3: TGTGCCAGCAGTGACCGGGGGTCGAGTCAGCCCCAGCATTTT. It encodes CASSDRGSSQPQHF.

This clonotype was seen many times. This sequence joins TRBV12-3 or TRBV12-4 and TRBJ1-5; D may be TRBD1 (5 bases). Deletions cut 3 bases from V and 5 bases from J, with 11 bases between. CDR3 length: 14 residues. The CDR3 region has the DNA TGTGCCAGCAGTTTCGCAGGGTTTGATCAGCCCCAGCATTTT. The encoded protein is CASSFAGFDQPQHF.

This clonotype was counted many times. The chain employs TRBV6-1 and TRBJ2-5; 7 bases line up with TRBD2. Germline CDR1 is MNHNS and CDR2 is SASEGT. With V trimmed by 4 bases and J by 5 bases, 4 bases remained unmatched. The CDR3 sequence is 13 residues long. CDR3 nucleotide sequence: TGTGCCAGCAGTGTGGGGGGGTTTGAGACCCAGTACTTC. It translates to CASSVGGFETQYF.

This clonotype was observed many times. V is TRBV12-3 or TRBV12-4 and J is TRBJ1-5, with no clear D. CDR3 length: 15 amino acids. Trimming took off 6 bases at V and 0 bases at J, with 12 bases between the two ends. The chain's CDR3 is CASSPGVLSNQPQHF. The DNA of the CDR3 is TGTGCCAGCAGCCCTGGGGTCCTTAGCAATCAGCCCCAGCATTTT.

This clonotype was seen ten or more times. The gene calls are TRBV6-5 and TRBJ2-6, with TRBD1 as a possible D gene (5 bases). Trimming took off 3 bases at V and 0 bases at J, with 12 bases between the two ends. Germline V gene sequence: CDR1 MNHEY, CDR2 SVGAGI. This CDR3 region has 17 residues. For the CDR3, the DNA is TGTGCCAGCAGTTATCAGGGTTCCACCTCTGGGGCCAACGTCCTGACTTTC. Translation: CASSYQGSTSGANVLTF.

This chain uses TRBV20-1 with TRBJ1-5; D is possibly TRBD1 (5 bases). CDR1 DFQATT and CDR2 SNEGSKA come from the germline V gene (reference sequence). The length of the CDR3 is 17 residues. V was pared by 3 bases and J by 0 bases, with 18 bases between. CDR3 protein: CSARAPGRKYSNQPQHF. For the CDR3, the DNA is TGCAGTGCTAGGGCCCCAGGGAGAAAATATAGCAATCAGCCCCAGCATTTT.

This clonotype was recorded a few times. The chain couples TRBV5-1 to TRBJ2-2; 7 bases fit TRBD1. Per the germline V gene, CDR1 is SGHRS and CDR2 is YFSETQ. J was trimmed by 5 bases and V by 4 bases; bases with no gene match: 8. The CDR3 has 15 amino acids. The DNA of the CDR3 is TGCGCCAGCAGCGGGAACAGGGGTGCGACCGGGGAGCTGTTTTTT. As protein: CASSGNRGATGELFF.

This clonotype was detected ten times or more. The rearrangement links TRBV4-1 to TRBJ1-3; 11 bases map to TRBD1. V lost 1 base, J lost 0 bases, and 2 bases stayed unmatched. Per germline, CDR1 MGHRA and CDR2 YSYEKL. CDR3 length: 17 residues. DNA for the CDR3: TGCGCCAGCAGCCAAGTCGGACAGGGGGCCTCTGGAAACACCATATATTTT. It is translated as CASSQVGQGASGNTIYF.

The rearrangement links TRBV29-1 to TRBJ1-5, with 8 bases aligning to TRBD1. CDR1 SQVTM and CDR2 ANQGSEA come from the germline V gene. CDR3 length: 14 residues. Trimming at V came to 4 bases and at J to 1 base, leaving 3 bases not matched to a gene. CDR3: CSVVQGGSNQPQHF. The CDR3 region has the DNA TGCAGCGTTGTACAGGGGGGGAGCAATCAGCCCCAGCATTTT. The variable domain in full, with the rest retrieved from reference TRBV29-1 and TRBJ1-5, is SAVISQKPSRDICQRGTSLTIQCQVDSQVTMMFWYRQQPGQSLTLIATANQGSEATYESGFVIDKFPISRPNLTFSTLTVSNMSPEDSSIYLCSVVQGGSNQPQHFGDGTRLSIL.

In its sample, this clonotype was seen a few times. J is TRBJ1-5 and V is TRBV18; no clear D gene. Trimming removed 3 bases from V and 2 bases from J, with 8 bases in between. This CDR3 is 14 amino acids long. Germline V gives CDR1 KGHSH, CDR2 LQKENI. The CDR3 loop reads CASSPGIGNQPQHF. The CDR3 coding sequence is TGTGCCAGCTCACCGGGGATTGGCAATCAGCCCCAGCATTTT. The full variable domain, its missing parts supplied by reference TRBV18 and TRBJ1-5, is NAGVMQNPRHLVRRRGQEARLRCSPMKGHSHVYWYRQLPEEGLKFMVYLQKENIIDESGMPKERFSAEFPKEGPSILRIQQVVRGDSAAYFCASSPGIGNQPQHFGDGTRLSIL.

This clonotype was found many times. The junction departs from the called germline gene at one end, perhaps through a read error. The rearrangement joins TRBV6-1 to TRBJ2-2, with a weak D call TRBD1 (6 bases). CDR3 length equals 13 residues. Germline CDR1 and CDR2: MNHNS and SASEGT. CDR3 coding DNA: TGCGCCACCTACAGGGTACCCACCGGGGAGCTGTTTTTT. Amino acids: CATYRVPTGELFF.

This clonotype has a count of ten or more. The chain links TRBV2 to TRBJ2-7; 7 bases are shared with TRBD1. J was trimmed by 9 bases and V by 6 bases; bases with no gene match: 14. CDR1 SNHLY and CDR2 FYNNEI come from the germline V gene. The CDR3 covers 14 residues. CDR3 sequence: CASSLLTGAGRQYF. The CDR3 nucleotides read TGTGCCAGCAGCCTTCTTACAGGGGCAGGACGGCAGTACTTC.

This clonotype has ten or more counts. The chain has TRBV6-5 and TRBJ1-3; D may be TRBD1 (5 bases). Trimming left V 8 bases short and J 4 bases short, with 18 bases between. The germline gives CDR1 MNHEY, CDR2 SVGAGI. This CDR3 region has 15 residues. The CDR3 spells CASHPESGQGNTIYF. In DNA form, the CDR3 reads TGTGCCAGCCACCCCGAGTCGGGGCAAGGAAACACCATATATTTT.

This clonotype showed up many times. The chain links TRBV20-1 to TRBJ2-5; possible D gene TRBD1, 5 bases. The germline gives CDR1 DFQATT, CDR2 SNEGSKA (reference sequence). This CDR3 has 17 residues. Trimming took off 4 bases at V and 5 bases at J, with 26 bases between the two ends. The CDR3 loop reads CSATTFREAGLRETQYF. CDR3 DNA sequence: TGCAGTGCTACTACGTTCCGAGAGGCAGGGCTAAGGGAGACCCAGTACTTC.

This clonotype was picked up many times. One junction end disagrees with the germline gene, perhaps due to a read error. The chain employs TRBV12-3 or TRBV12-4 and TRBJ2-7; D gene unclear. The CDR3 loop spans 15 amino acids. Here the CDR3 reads CASSAPRTGSCEQYF. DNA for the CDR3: TGTGCCAGCAGTGCTCCTCGGACGGGTTCCTGCGAGCAGTACTTC.

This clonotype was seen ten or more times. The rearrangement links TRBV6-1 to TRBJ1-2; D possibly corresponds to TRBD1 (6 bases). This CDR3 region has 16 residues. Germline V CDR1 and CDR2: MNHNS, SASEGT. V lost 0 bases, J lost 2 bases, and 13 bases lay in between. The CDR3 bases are TGTGCCAGCAGTGAAGCGCTTAGGGGGTCGAACTATGGCTACACCTTC. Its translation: CASSEALRGSNYGYTF.

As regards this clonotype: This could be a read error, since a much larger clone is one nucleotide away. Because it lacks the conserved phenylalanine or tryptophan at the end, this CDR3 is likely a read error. DNA for the CDR3: TGCAGTGCTCCCCTCCTCGGGACAGGGCAAGACGAGCAGTACCTC. It translates to CSAPLLGTGQDEQYL. The V and J genes are TRBV20-1 and TRBJ2-7, with 9 bases aligning to TRBD1. This CDR3 is built from 15 residues. Germline V gene data show CDR1 as DFQATT and CDR2 as SNEGSKA (reference sequence). V gave up 5 bases and J gave up 5 bases; unmatched junction bases: 13.

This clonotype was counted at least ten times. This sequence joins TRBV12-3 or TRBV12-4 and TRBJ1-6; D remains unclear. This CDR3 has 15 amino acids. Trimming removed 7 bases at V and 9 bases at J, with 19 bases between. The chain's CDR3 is CASTVRTSPGSPLHF. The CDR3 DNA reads TGTGCCAGCACGGTCAGGACGTCCCCCGGTTCACCCCTCCACTTT.

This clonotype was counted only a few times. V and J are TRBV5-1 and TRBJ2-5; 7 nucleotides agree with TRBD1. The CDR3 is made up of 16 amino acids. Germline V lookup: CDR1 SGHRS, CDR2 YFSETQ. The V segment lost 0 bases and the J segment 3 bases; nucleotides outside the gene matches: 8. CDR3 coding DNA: TGCGCCAGCAGCTTGGCCCCCGGACAGGCAGAAGAGACCCAGTACTTC. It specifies CASSLAPGQAEETQYF.

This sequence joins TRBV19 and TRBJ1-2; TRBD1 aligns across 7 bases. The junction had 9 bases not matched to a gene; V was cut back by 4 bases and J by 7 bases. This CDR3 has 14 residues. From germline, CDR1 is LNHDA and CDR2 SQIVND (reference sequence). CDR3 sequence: CASSTTGAAIGYTF. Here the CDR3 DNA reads TGTGCCAGTAGTACCACAGGGGCAGCTATTGGCTACACCTTC.

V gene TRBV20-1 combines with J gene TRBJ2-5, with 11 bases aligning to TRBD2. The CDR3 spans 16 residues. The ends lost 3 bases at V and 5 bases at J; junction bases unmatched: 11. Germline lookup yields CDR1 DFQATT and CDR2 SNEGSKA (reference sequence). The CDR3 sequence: CSARAIAGGELETQYF. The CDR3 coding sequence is TGCAGTGCTAGGGCAATAGCGGGGGGGGAACTGGAGACCCAGTACTTC.

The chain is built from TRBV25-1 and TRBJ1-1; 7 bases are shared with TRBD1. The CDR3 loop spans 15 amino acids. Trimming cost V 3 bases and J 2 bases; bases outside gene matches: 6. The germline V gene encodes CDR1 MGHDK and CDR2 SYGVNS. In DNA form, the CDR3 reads TGTGCCAGCAGTGAGATAGGGGGCCGCAACACTGAAGCTTTCTTT. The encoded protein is CASSEIGGRNTEAFF.